The sequence of this T cell receptor beta chain was determined in a study of T cells in localized non-small cell lung cancer. The study's findings and limits: T cell clonality was highest in uninvolved adjacent lung, above tumor.

CDR3 length equals 14 residues. J lost 7 bases, V lost 6 bases, and 7 bases had no gene match. CDR1 is SGHVS, CDR2 FNYEAQ, per germline. TCRdb's table, derived via immunoSEQ multiplex PCR, lists solely in-frame clones and lacks some. This sample has 8,800 or so clones, with approximately 44% found just once. This clone was seen only a few times. Antigen: not known. V usage is TRBV7-6 and J usage is TRBJ1-4, with 8 positions matching TRBD1. This receptor was obtained from a woman aged 40-70 years with stage I lung adenocarcinoma. Sequencing was performed on lymph node tissue, taken before any cancer treatment. The CDR3 protein is CASRLTGGGEKLFF. CDR3 bases: TGTGCCAGCAGACTAACAGGGGGTGGTGAAAAACTGTTTTTT.